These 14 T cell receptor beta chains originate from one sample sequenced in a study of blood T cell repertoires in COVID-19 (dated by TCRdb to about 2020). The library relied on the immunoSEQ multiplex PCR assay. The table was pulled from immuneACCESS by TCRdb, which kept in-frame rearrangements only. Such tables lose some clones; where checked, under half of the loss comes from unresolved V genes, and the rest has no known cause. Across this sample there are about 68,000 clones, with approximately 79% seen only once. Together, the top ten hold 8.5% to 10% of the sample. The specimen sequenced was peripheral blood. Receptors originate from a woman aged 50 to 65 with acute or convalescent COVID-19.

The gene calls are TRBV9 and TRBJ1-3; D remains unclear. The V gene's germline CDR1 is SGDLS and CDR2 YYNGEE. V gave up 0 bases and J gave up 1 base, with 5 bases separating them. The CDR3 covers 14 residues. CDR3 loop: CASSVDPSGNTIYF. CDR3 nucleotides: TGTGCCAGCAGCGTAGATCCTTCTGGAAACACCATATATTTT.

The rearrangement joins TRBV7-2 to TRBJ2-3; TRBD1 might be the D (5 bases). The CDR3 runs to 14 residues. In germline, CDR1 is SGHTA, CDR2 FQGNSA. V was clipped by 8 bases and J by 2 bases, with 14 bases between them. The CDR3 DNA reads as TGTGCCAGCGAACGGGCAGGGCCCACAGATACGCAGTATTTT. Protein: CASERAGPTDTQYF.

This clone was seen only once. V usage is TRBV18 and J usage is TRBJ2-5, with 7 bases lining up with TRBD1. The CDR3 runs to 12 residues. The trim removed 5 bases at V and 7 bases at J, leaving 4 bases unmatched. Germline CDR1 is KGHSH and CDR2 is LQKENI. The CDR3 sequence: CASSMAGGTQYF. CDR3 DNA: TGTGCCAGCTCAATGGCAGGGGGGACCCAGTACTTC.

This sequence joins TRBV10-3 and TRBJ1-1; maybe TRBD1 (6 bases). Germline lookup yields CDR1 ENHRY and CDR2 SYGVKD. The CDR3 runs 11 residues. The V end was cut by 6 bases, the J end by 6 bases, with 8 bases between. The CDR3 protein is CAISRGAEAFF. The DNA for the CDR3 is TGTGCCATCAGCAGGGGAGCTGAAGCTTTCTTT.

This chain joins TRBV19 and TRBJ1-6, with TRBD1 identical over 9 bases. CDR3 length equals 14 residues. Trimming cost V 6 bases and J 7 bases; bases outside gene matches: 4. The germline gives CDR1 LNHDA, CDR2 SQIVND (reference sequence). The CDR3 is CASRTGTGNSPLHF. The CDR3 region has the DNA TGTGCCAGTAGAACCGGGACAGGGAATTCACCCCTCCACTTT.

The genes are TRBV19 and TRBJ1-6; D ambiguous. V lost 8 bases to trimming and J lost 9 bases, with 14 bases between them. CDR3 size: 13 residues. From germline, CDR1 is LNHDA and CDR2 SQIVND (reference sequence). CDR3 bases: TGTGCCAGTTCGAGGACGGAGGGTTCACCCCTCCACTTT. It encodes CASSRTEGSPLHF.

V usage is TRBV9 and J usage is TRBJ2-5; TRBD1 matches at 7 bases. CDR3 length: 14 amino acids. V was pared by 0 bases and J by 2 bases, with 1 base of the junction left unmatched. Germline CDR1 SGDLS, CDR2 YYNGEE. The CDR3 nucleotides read TGTGCCAGCAGCGTAGGGGACAGACAAGAGACCCAGTACTTC. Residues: CASSVGDRQETQYF.

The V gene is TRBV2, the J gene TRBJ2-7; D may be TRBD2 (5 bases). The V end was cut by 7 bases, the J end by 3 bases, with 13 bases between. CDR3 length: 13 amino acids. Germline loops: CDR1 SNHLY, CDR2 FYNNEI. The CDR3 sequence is CASKAGEGYEQYF. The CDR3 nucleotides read TGTGCCAGCAAGGCCGGAGAGGGCTACGAGCAGTACTTC.

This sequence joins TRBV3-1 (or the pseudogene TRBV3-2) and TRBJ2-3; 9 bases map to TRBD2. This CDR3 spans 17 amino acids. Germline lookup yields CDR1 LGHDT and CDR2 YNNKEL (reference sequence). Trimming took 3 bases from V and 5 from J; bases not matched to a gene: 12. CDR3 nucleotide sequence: TGTGCCAGCAGCCATGGGGAGGCGGGAGGGCCACGAGATACGCAGTATTTT. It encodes CASSHGEAGGPRDTQYF.

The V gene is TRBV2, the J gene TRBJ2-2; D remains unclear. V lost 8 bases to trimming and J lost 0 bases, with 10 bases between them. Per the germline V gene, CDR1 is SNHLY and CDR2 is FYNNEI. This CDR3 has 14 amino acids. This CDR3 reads CASLTPANTGELFF. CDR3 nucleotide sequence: TGTGCCAGCCTGACACCCGCGAACACCGGGGAGCTGTTTTTT. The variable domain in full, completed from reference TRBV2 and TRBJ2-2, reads EPEVTQTPSHQVTQMGQEVILRCVPISNHLYFYWYRQILGQKVEFLVSFYNNEISEKSEIFDDQFSVERPDGSNFTLKIRSTKLEDSAMYFCASLTPANTGELFFGEGSRLTVL.

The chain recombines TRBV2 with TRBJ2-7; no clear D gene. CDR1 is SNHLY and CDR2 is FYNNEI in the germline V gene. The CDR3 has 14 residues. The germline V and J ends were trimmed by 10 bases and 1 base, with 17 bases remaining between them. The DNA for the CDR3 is TGTGCCACCAGATCCGGTGTGGTTTCCTACGAGCAGTACTTC. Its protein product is CATRSGVVSYEQYF.

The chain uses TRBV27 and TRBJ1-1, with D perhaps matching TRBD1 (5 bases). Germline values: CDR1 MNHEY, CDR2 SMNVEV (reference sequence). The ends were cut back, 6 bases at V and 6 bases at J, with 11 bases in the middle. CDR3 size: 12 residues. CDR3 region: CASRQDYSEAFF. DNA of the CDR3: TGTGCCAGCAGACAGGACTACTCTGAAGCTTTCTTT.

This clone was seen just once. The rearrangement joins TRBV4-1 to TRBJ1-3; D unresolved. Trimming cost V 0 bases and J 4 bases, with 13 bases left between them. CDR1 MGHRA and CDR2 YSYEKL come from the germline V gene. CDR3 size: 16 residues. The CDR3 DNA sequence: TGCGCCAGCAGCCAAGACCCCCAGGCTAGCGGAAACACCATATATTTT. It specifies CASSQDPQASGNTIYF.

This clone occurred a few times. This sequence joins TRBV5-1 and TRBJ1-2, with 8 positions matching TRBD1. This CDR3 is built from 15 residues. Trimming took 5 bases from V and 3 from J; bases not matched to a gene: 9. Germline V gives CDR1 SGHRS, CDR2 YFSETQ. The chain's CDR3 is CASRQDQGADYGYTF. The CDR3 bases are TGCGCCAGCAGACAAGATCAGGGGGCTGACTATGGCTACACCTTC.